The 23 T cell receptor beta chains presented below share a single source sample, sequenced in a study of T cell repertoires in cytomegalovirus infection. TCRdb re-called the reads with MiXCR, one entry per CDR3 protein. This sample carries 300,000 to 450,000 distinct CDR3 sequences, about a sixth of them seen once, and the ten largest clones take roughly 8.7%. Specimen: PBMCs. All receptors come from a human donor in good health (CMV status not recorded). Some clones in this sample may be carry-over from other donors' samples.

This clonotype has a count of ten or more. The rearrangement links TRBV11-3 to TRBJ2-1, with 7 positions matching TRBD1. Germline CDR1 is SGHNT and CDR2 is YENEEA. The V gene end was trimmed by 4 bases and the J gene end by 4 bases; junction bases not matched to a gene: 7. The CDR3 extends over 15 amino acids. Here the CDR3 DNA reads TGTGCCAGCAGCTCTGACAGGGACCCTTACAATGAGCAGTTCTTC. Its translation is CASSSDRDPYNEQFF.

There are a few counts of this clonotype. The J gene is TRBJ1-1, the V gene TRBV6-5; no definite D call. The CDR3 extends over 13 amino acids. V was pared by 3 bases and J by 3 bases, with 8 bases between. The germline V gene encodes CDR1 MNHEY and CDR2 SVGAGI. DNA of the CDR3: TGTGCCAGCAGTTATAACAGAGACACTGAAGCTTTCTTT. Translation: CASSYNRDTEAFF.

The rearrangement links TRBV6-1 to TRBJ1-5; D call uncertain. The CDR3 has 17 residues. V lost 3 bases to trimming and J lost 2 bases, with 17 bases between them. Germline CDR1 and CDR2: MNHNS and SASEGT. As DNA, the CDR3 is TGTGCCAGCAGTGATGGACCATTCCGGGTGGGCAATCAGCCCCAGCATTTT. Encoded protein: CASSDGPFRVGNQPQHF.

V is TRBV29-1 and J is TRBJ2-7, with 9 bases lining up with TRBD1. This CDR3 spans 14 amino acids. The junction had 5 bases not matched to a gene; V was cut back by 5 bases and J by 0 bases. In germline, CDR1 is SQVTM, CDR2 ANQGSEA. The CDR3 region is CSVRQGGRSYEQYF. The CDR3 DNA reads TGCAGCGTTCGACAGGGGGGTCGCTCCTACGAGCAGTACTTC.

The chain links TRBV19 to TRBJ2-1; D is possibly TRBD1 or TRBD2 (6 bases each). CDR3 length equals 17 residues. CDR1 and CDR2 (germline): LNHDA, SQIVND (reference sequence). Trimming removed 10 bases from V and 8 bases from J, with 30 bases in between. The CDR3 DNA reads TGTGCCACCGCTTCCATGGGCGGGGCAGGGGTTGAAGATGAGCAGTTCTTC. The encoded protein is CATASMGGAGVEDEQFF.

Details on this clonotype: A read error may produce the germline difference seen at one junction end. The chain has TRBV2 and TRBJ2-1; tentative D call: TRBD1 (5 bases). The CDR3 contains 10 residues. Germline V gene sequence: CDR1 SNHLY, CDR2 FYNNEI. CDR3 in amino acids: CASRTVSLIF. The DNA of the CDR3 is TGTGCCAGCAGGACAGTTAGCCTGATCTTC.

This clonotype was detected ten times or more. The V and J genes are TRBV7-2 and TRBJ1-5, with 9 bases identical to TRBD1. The CDR3 runs 16 residues. Losses at the gene ends were 5 bases for V and 6 bases for J; bases not matched to a gene: 11. CDR1 and CDR2 (germline): SGHTA, FQGNSA. The CDR3 here is CASSRGPGQGGQPQHF. The DNA of the CDR3 is TGTGCCAGCAGCCGAGGACCGGGACAGGGTGGTCAGCCCCAGCATTTT.

In its sample, this clonotype was seen many times. V gene TRBV7-2 combines with J gene TRBJ2-1; D is possibly TRBD1 (6 bases). CDR3 size: 14 residues. Germline CDR1 and CDR2: SGHTA and FQGNSA. Trimming pared 5 bases from V and 7 bases from J, leaving 15 bases between. CDR3 loop: CASSLMGAGNEQFF. The CDR3 bases are TGTGCCAGCAGCCTCATGGGGGCTGGGAATGAGCAGTTCTTC.

There are many counts of this clonotype. The V and J genes are TRBV7-9 and TRBJ1-1, with D possibly TRBD1 on 6 matching bases. Per the germline V gene, CDR1 is SEHNR and CDR2 is FQNEAQ (reference sequence). The CDR3 spans 13 residues. The V end was cut by 1 base, the J end by 7 bases, with 10 bases between. CDR3 residues: CASSLERTDEAFF. The CDR3 nucleotides are TGTGCCAGCAGCTTAGAGCGGACAGATGAAGCTTTCTTT.

The chain employs TRBV7-2 and TRBJ2-7; the D gene is possibly TRBD2 (6 bases). The CDR3 totals 13 residues. Germline-derived CDR1 and CDR2 are SGHTA and FQGNSA. V shed 1 base and J shed 7 bases, with 11 bases lying between them. This CDR3 reads CASSLGARGEQYF. The CDR3 DNA follows: TGTGCCAGCAGCTTAGGGGCCCGGGGGGAGCAGTACTTC.

This clonotype has ten or more counts. The chain has TRBV7-2 and TRBJ1-1; D may be TRBD1 (6 bases). The CDR3 is made up of 14 amino acids. Germline assignment: CDR1 SGHTA and CDR2 FQGNSA. V was pared by 5 bases and J by 6 bases, with 16 bases between. The CDR3 DNA follows: TGTGCCAGCAGCGCCCACAGGGAGGGTCCTGAAGCTTTCTTT. Amino acids: CASSAHREGPEAFF.

This clonotype was observed many times. CDR3 nucleotides: TGTGCCAGCAGCTTAATCGGGGGACAGACCGGGGAGCTGTTTTTT. Amino acid sequence: CASSLIGGQTGELFF. The rearrangement uses TRBV7-2 and TRBJ2-2, with D possibly being TRBD1 (7 bases). Between the trimmed V and J ends, which lost 2 bases and 5 bases, there was a span of 12 bases. Germline V gene data show CDR1 as SGHTA and CDR2 as FQGNSA. The CDR3 spans 15 residues.

Concerning this clonotype itself: The junction departs from germline at one end; a sequencing error may be responsible. The chain links TRBV7-2 to TRBJ2-3; TRBD2 is a possible D gene (6 bases). CDR1 is SGHTA and CDR2 is FQGNSA in the germline V gene. The CDR3 is made up of 14 amino acids. The CDR3 DNA is TGTGACAGCAGCTTAGTACTAGCCGGAGATACGCAGTATTTT. This sequence encodes CDSSLVLAGDTQYF.

J is TRBJ2-7 and V is TRBV20-1, with D possibly TRBD1 on 6 matching bases. From germline, CDR1 is DFQATT and CDR2 SNEGSKA (reference sequence). The CDR3 is made up of 14 amino acids. The ends were cut back, 5 bases at V and 5 bases at J, with 19 bases in the middle. The DNA for the CDR3 is TGCAGTGCTTCTACCTATAACACAGGGCACGAGCAGTACTTC. Its protein product is CSASTYNTGHEQYF.

In its sample, this clonotype was seen many times. The J gene is TRBJ2-5, the V gene TRBV7-9, with D perhaps TRBD1 (5 bases). With 5 bases removed from V and 2 bases from J, the gap between germline ends came to 9 bases. This CDR3 spans 13 amino acids. Germline CDR1 SEHNR, CDR2 FQNEAQ (reference sequence). CDR3 residues: CASSIRQQETQYF. As DNA, the CDR3 is TGTGCCAGCAGCATAAGACAGCAAGAGACCCAGTACTTC.

There are many counts of this clonotype. The chain has TRBV7-2 and TRBJ2-6; D is ambiguous. This CDR3 is built from 15 residues. V lost 1 base and J lost 0, with 4 bases in between. Germline CDR1 SGHTA, CDR2 FQGNSA. The CDR3, as DNA: TGTGCCAGCAGCTTAGGGTTCTCTGGGGCCAACGTCCTGACTTTC. As protein: CASSLGFSGANVLTF. The variable domain in full, with the rest retrieved from reference TRBV7-2 and TRBJ2-6, is GAGVSQSPSNKVTEKGKDVELRCDPISGHTALYWYRQSLGQGLEFLIYFQGNSAPDKSGLPSDRFSAERTGGSVSTLTIQRTQQEDSAVYLCASSLGFSGANVLTFGAGSRLTVL.

This clonotype showed up just a few times. This rearrangement joins TRBV27 to TRBJ1-2; possibly TRBD1 for D (5 bases). Germline V CDR1 and CDR2: MNHEY, SMNVEV (reference sequence). The CDR3 contains 15 residues. The V end was cut by 0 bases, the J end by 1 base, with 9 bases between. In DNA form, the CDR3 reads TGTGCCAGCAGTTTATCGGAGGGACGTAACTATGGCTACACCTTC. Residues: CASSLSEGRNYGYTF.

In regard to this clonotype: Being one base from a much bigger clone, this may be a read error. The chain has TRBV11-2 and TRBJ2-1; D might be TRBD1 or TRBD2, each matching 5 bases. From germline, CDR1 is SGHAT and CDR2 FQNNGV. The V end lost 5 bases, the J end lost 5 bases, and 10 bases lay between the germline ends. This CDR3 has 13 amino acids. The DNA of the CDR3 is TGTGCCAGCAGCCTAGGGACCGACAATGAGCAGTTCTTC. The encoded protein is CASSLGTDNEQFF.

This chain joins TRBV20-1 and TRBJ2-2; D is perhaps TRBD1 or TRBD2 (5 bases each). V lost 3 bases and J 2 bases, leaving 13 bases between the germline ends. This CDR3 has 15 residues. CDR1 and CDR2 from the germline V gene are DFQATT and SNEGSKA (reference sequence). CDR3 bases: TGCAGTGCTAGTTCCGGGGCTTCAAACACCGGGGAGCTGTTTTTT. Translation gives CSASSGASNTGELFF.

This clonotype was counted at least ten times. The chain recombines TRBV7-2 with TRBJ1-6; 7 bases fit TRBD1. V lost 4 bases to trimming and J lost 10 bases; unmatched junction nucleotides: 13. This CDR3 comprises 16 residues. Germline CDR1 SGHTA, CDR2 FQGNSA. For the CDR3, the DNA is TGTGCCAGCAGCTCATCGGAACAGGGGAGTGGCTCACCCCTCCACTTT. Amino acid sequence: CASSSSEQGSGSPLHF. The full variable domain, in which reference TRBV7-2 and TRBJ1-6 provide the parts outside the CDR3, is GAGVSQSPSNKVTEKGKDVELRCDPISGHTALYWYRQSLGQGLEFLIYFQGNSAPDKSGLPSDRFSAERTGGSVSTLTIQRTQQEDSAVYLCASSSSEQGSGSPLHFGNGTRLTVT.

DNA of the CDR3: TGCGCCAGCAGCCAAGGGGAGGGGTACACTGAAGCTTTCTTT. This sequence encodes CASSQGEGYTEAFF. V gene TRBV4-1 combines with J gene TRBJ1-1, with a weak D call TRBD1 (5 bases). Germline V gene sequence: CDR1 MGHRA, CDR2 YSYEKL. CDR3 length: 14 residues. Trimming left V 1 base short and J 3 bases short, with 9 bases between.

This clonotype was seen only a few times. The genes are TRBV4-1 and TRBJ1-1; the D gene is possibly TRBD1 (5 bases). The CDR3 spans 16 residues. V dropped 5 bases and J dropped 4 bases, with 20 bases sitting between them. Germline CDR1 is MGHRA and CDR2 is YSYEKL. The CDR3 DNA is TGCGCCAGCAGCTCAAGAGGCGGGGGGACGGGCACTGAAGCTTTCTTT. Its translation is CASSSRGGGTGTEAFF.

The rearrangement joins TRBV12-3 or TRBV12-4 to TRBJ2-1; D is tentatively TRBD1 or TRBD2 (6 bases each). The CDR3 runs to 15 residues. Trimming cost V 7 bases and J 6 bases, with 19 bases left between them. CDR3 region: CASTPQGRNINEQFF. In DNA, the CDR3 is TGTGCCAGCACCCCCCAGGGGAGGAATATCAATGAGCAGTTCTTC.